The clone carrying this T cell receptor beta chain was observed a handful of times. This sample stems from a study of blood T cell repertoires in COVID-19. Study-wide context: The origin of the acute and convalescent COVID-19 samples was the United States, Italy and Spain. The analysed material was cDNA or gDNA that came from T cells, B-cell-depleted T cells, or PBMCs.

Per the study methods: How many nucleated cells were present was estimated from reference gene primer amplification. Repertoires were generated with immunoSEQ multiplex PCR, while TCRdb's copy carries only in-frame clones and drops some. V and J calls and clone size come straight from that table; D and trimming were deduced from the DNA. The sample has some 320,000 clones; more than 70% are singletons. V dropped 0 bases and J dropped 0 bases, with 12 bases sitting between them. Germline loops: CDR1 LGHDT, CDR2 YNNKEL (reference sequence). The CDR3 runs 16 residues. This receptor was obtained from a woman between 45 and 60 years old who had recovered from COVID-19. This chain uses TRBV3-1 (or the pseudogene TRBV3-2) with TRBJ2-7, with D perhaps matching TRBD2 (5 bases). The sequencing input was peripheral blood. This CDR3 reads CASSQDPGVLSYEQYF. DNA for the CDR3: TGTGCCAGCAGCCAAGATCCCGGGGTACTCTCCTACGAGCAGTACTTC.